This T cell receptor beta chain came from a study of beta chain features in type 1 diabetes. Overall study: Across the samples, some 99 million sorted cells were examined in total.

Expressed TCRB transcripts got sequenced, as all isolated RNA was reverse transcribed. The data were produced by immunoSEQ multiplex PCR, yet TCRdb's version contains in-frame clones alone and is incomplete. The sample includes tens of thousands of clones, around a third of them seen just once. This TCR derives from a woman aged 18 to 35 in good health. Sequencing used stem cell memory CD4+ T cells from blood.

The DNA for the CDR3 is TGTGCCAGCAGCGTGGAACAGGGCGGCAACGTCCTGACTTTC. It specifies CASSVEQGGNVLTF. The chain combines TRBV9 with TRBJ2-6, with D tentatively TRBD1 (6 bases). CDR1 is SGDLS, CDR2 YYNGEE, per germline. This CDR3 contains 14 residues. The V and J ends lost 2 bases and 9 bases respectively, with 12 bases between them. The full variable domain, rest sourced from reference TRBV9 and TRBJ2-6, is DSGVTQTPKHLITATGQRVTLRCSPRSGDLSVYWYQQSLDQGLQFLIQYYNGEERAKGNILERFSAQQFPDLHSELNLSSLELGDSALYFCASSVEQGGNVLTFGAGSRLTVL.